The rows below give T cell receptor beta chains drawn from one sample of a study of CD8 T cells in Susac syndrome. One entry per CDR3 protein results from TCRdb running MiXCR on the immunoSEQ multiplex PCR reads. The sample lists roughly 130,000 distinct CDR3 sequences; approximately 94% were seen once. Source material: CD4+ T cells from PBMCs. Receptors were obtained from a human donor with multiple sclerosis. Both conserved end residues are part of each CDR3. A D gene is named only where the DNA matches it firmly.

cdr3_aa: CASRFTRGNYNEQFF; cdr3_nt: TGTGCCAGCAGATTTACGAGGGGCAACTACAATGAGCAGTTCTTC; d_call: -; v_call: TRBV6-2/TRBV6-3; j_call: TRBJ2-1
cdr3_aa: CACSIGQGVSPQHF; cdr3_nt: TGTGCCTGCTCGATCGGACAGGGTGTTTCGCCCCAGCATTTT; d_call: TRBD1; v_call: TRBV30; j_call: TRBJ1-5
cdr3_aa: CAWSHAPGRGGGYTF; cdr3_nt: TGTGCCTGGAGTCATGCGCCGGGCAGGGGAGGTGGCTACACCTTC; d_call: -; v_call: TRBV30; j_call: TRBJ1-2
cdr3_aa: CASSQDARDYEQYF; cdr3_nt: TGTGCCAGCAGCCAAGATGCGCGGGACTACGAGCAGTACTTC; d_call: -; v_call: TRBV4-2; j_call: TRBJ2-7
cdr3_aa: CASSYSYGESYGYTF; cdr3_nt: TGTGCCAGCAGTTACTCGTACGGCGAAAGCTATGGCTACACCTTC; d_call: -; v_call: TRBV6-5; j_call: TRBJ1-2
cdr3_aa: CSVGRAAGVNTEAFF; cdr3_nt: TGCAGCGTTGGAAGGGCGGCAGGGGTGAACACTGAAGCTTTCTTT; d_call: -; v_call: TRBV29-1; j_call: TRBJ1-1
cdr3_aa: CASIPGQGTEAFF; cdr3_nt: TGTGCCAGCATTCCGGGACAGGGCACTGAAGCTTTCTTT; d_call: TRBD1; v_call: TRBV6-1; j_call: TRBJ1-1
cdr3_aa: CASRGGGYEQFF; cdr3_nt: TGTGCCAGCAGGGGGGGCGGCTATGAGCAGTTCTTC; d_call: -; v_call: TRBV2; j_call: TRBJ2-1
cdr3_aa: CATSDARGSSYNEQFF; cdr3_nt: TGTGCCACCAGTGATGCCAGGGGTAGCTCCTACAATGAGCAGTTCTTC; d_call: -; v_call: TRBV24-1; j_call: TRBJ2-1
cdr3_aa: CSARRGDGYGYTF; cdr3_nt: TGCAGTGCTAGGAGAGGGGACGGCTATGGCTACACCTTC; d_call: -; v_call: TRBV20-1; j_call: TRBJ1-2
cdr3_aa: CASSLDVAGGPVEQFF; cdr3_nt: TGTGCCAGCAGCTTAGACGTAGCGGGGGGGCCTGTTGAGCAGTTCTTC; d_call: TRBD2; v_call: TRBV11-2; j_call: TRBJ2-1
cdr3_aa: CASSQESHSAFF; cdr3_nt: TGTGCCAGCAGCCAAGAAAGTCACTCGGCTTTCTTT; d_call: -; v_call: TRBV3-1; j_call: TRBJ1-1
cdr3_aa: CASSLATSGPGANVLTF; cdr3_nt: TGTGCCAGCAGTTTAGCGACTAGCGGGCCTGGGGCCAACGTCCTGACTTTC; d_call: TRBD2; v_call: TRBV12-3/TRBV12-4; j_call: TRBJ2-6
cdr3_aa: CASSSWGTSTTGELFF; cdr3_nt: TGTGCCAGCAGCTCCTGGGGGACTAGTACCACCGGGGAGCTGTTTTTT; d_call: TRBD2; v_call: TRBV5-6; j_call: TRBJ2-2